This T cell receptor (beta chain) appears in the sequencing data of a study of OX40 agonist ivuxolimab in advanced cancers. Looking at the study overall: A diagnosis of hepatocellular carcinoma, melanoma, renal cell or head and neck cancer was present in dose-escalation patients.

This clone is medium-sized (0.01 to 0.1%). With 3 bases removed from V and 0 bases from J, the gap between germline ends came to 9 bases. The CDR3 is 14 amino acids. Germline V gene data show CDR1 as SGDLS and CDR2 as YYNGEE. TCRdb's copy holds only in-frame clones and misses some; the assay was immunoSEQ multiplex PCR. In the table there are around 22,000 clones, about 90% of which are singletons. The chain links TRBV9 to TRBJ1-1; no reliable D call. The receptor was isolated from an adult with an advanced solid tumor such as melanoma, head and neck, liver or kidney cancer. Specimen: CD4+ or CD8+ T cells sorted from blood, collected in a trial of the OX40 agonist ivuxolimab. This CDR3 is CASSEDNMNTEAFF. The CDR3 DNA follows: TGTGCCAGCAGCGAGGATAACATGAACACTGAAGCTTTCTTT.